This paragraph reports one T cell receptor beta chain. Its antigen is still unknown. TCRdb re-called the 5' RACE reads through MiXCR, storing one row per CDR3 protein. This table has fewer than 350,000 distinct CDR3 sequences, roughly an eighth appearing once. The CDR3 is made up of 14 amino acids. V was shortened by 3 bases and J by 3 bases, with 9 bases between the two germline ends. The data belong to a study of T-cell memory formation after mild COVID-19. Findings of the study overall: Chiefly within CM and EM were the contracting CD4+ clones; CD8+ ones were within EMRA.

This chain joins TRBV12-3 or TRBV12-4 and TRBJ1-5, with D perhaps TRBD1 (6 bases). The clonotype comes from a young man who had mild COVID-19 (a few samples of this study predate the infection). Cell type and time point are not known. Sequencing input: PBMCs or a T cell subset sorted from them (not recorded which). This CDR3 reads CASSLGAFNQPQHF. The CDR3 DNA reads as TGTGCCAGCAGTTTGGGGGCGTTCAATCAGCCCCAGCATTTT.